The rows below give T cell receptor beta chains drawn from one sample of a study of a mutant IDH1 vaccine in newly diagnosed glioma. Their target antigens are unknown. Clones were sequenced by immunoSEQ multiplex PCR, and TCRdb holds only the in-frame ones, with some missing. The data show 25,000 to 35,000 clones, around 89% seen once. The sample was PBMCs, taken from a glioma patient whose treatment included an IDH1 peptide vaccine. The receptor source for this set is a man aged 35 to 55 with glioma. Both conserved end residues are part of each CDR3. The D gene is left open where the match is weak. Expanded clones get a size class; other rows say once, few or many, or leave the size out.

TRBJ2-3 | TRBV2 | - | TRBD1 | CASSENRGKRTDTQYF | TGTGCCAGCAGTGAAAACAGGGGAAAGCGGACAGATACGCAGTATTTT
TRBJ1-1 | TRBV7-8 | - | - | CASSRKDRNTEAFF | TGTGCCAGCAGCCGAAAGGACAGGAACACTGAAGCTTTCTTT
TRBJ2-6 | TRBV6-4 | - | - | CASSDNSGANVLTF | TGTGCCAGCAGTGACAACTCTGGGGCCAACGTCCTGACTTTC
TRBJ2-2 | TRBV5-1 | - | TRBD2 | CASTQLGSGRADTGELFF | TGCGCCAGCACCCAATTGGGTAGCGGGAGGGCCGACACCGGGGAGCTGTTTTTT
TRBJ1-5 | TRBV6-1 | - | - | CASSEAAVRQPQHF | TGTGCCAGCAGTGAAGCTGCGGTACGCCAGCCCCAGCATTTT
TRBJ2-3 | TRBV28 | - | - | CASSFPGRVTDTQYF | TGTGCCAGCAGTTTTCCTGGTCGGGTCACAGATACGCAGTATTTT
TRBJ2-3 | TRBV2 | few | TRBD2 | CASSRSGTSGGDLTDTQYF | TGTGCCAGCAGTCGTTCCGGGACTAGCGGGGGGGACCTCACAGATACGCAGTATTTT
TRBJ2-3 | TRBV21-1 | - | - | CASSKVGGGVTTDTQYF | TGTGCCAGCAGCAAAGTCGGCGGGGGGGTCACCACAGATACGCAGTATTTT
TRBJ2-7 | TRBV15 | - | TRBD1 | CATSRGAGGAPSYEQYF | TGTGCCACCAGCAGGGGGGCAGGGGGCGCCCCCTCCTACGAGCAGTACTTC
TRBJ2-5 | TRBV30 | - | TRBD1 | CAWRAPGGGETQYF | TGTGCCTGGAGAGCCCCAGGGGGCGGAGAGACCCAGTACTTC
TRBJ2-5 | TRBV10-3 | - | TRBD2 | CAISEDSGSRETQYF | TGTGCCATCAGTGAAGATAGCGGGAGTCGAGAGACCCAGTACTTC